This TCR beta chain is drawn from a study of CD8+CD57+ T cells in acquired aplastic anemia. V trimming: 5 bases; J trimming: 0 bases; junction bases outside the gene matches: 7. Germline assignment: CDR1 SEHNR and CDR2 FQNEAQ (reference sequence). This CDR3 spans 17 amino acids. The authors sequenced patients whose flow cytometry had shown CD8+CD57+ cell expansion. Genomic DNA provided the template from which TCR beta VDJ and CDR3 profiles were obtained. TCRdb called the reads again in MiXCR, with one record for every CDR3 protein. The sample holds over 250,000 distinct CDR3 sequences, roughly 53% seen once.

The TCR originated in a human donor with aplastic anemia. The chain joins TRBV7-9 to TRBJ1-6; 7 bases are a match to TRBD1. Sequencing was done on a sample of sorted CD4+, CD8+, or CD8+CD57+ T cells (not recorded which) from PBMCs. The CDR3: CASSQPTGSSYNSPLHF. CDR3 DNA sequence: TGTGCCAGCAGCCAACCGACAGGGAGCTCCTATAATTCACCCCTCCACTTT.